This TCR beta chain appears in the sequencing data of a study of cytomegalovirus exposure and HLA in healthy donors. The study's findings and limits: The authors assumed roughly uniform sequencing depth across donors for presence/absence analyses. Earlier analysis looked at TCR beta V segments, and most were productive about 87% or about 30% of the time.

The germline V gene encodes CDR1 MRHNA and CDR2 SNTAGT. The CDR3 has 14 amino acids. Unmatched junction bases numbered 6, after V lost 5 bases and J lost 4 bases. With 60 Vbeta and 13 Jbeta primers, the PCR was carried out. The data were produced by immunoSEQ multiplex PCR, yet TCRdb's version contains in-frame clones alone and is incomplete. The sample lists 68,000 or so clones; 81% were seen once. Comments on this clone: Antigen: not known.

Material: PBMCs. This clonotype was sampled from a human donor in good health. This chain joins TRBV6-4 and TRBJ2-3; 7 positions match TRBD1. CDR3 protein: CASSTRQGSDTQYF. Written as DNA, the CDR3 is TGTGCCAGCAGTACGAGACAGGGATCAGATACGCAGTATTTT.